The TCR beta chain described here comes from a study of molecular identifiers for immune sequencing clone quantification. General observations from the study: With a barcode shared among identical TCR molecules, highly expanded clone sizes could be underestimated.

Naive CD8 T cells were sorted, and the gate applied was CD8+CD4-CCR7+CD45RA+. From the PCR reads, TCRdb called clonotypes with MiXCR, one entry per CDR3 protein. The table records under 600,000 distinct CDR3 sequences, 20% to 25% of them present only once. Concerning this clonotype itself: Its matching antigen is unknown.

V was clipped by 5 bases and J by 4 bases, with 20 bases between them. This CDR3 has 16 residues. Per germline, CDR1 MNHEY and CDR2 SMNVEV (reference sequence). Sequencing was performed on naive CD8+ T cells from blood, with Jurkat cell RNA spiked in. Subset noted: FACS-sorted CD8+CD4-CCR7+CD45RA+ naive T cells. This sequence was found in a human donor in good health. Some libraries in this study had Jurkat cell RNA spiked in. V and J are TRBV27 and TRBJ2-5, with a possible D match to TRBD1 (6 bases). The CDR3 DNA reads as TGTGCCAGCAGTCCGTTACGGGGCAGGGGTCCAGAGACCCAGTACTTC. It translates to CASSPLRGRGPETQYF.